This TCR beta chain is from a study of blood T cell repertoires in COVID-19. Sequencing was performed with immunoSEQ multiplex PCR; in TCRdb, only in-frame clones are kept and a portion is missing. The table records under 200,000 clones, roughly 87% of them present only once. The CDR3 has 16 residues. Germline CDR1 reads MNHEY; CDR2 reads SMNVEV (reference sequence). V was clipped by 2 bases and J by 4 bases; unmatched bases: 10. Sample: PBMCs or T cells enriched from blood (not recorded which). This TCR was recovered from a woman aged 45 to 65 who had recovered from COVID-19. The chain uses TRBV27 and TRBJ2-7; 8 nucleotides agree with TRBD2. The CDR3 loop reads CASSLRPAGAWYEQYF. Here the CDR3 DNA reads TGTGCCAGCAGTTTACGGCCAGCGGGAGCTTGGTACGAGCAGTACTTC.